The following is a TCR beta chain sequence with its context. Its antigen is currently unknown. This specimen comes from a study of vaccination effects on CD4 cells after COVID-19. Across the whole study: Sampling occurred a median 72 days post second dose, range 14 to 241.

Method: immunoSEQ multiplex PCR; TCRdb's copy keeps in-frame clones and lacks some. This table holds roughly 30,000 clones, approximately 71% found once. The V end was cut by 0 bases, the J end by 7 bases, with 6 bases between. CDR3 length: 12 residues. Germline CDR1 reads MRHNA; CDR2 reads SNTAGT. Findings of the study overall: Few convalescent patients were included, and no early post-infection timepoints were sampled. Marked clonal contraction of infection- and vaccine-induced clones was seen late after vaccination.

Viral peptide pool expansion of antigen-specific CD4+ T cells preceded sequencing in the ViraFEST assay. Having been cultured for ten to eleven days, the cells underwent CD4+ T cell isolation. The cohort was immunized with two doses of either the BNT162b2 or mRNA-1273 vaccine. J is TRBJ1-2 and V is TRBV6-4, with a tentative D call TRBD1 (5 bases). The sample was CD4+ T cells from PBMCs cultured with HCoV-NL63 spike peptides, taken after COVID-19 vaccination. This clonotype was obtained from a human donor who received a COVID-19 vaccine. CDR3 sequence: CASSDSGAGYTF. CDR3 sequence (DNA): TGTGCCAGCAGTGACTCCGGGGCTGGCTACACCTTC.